This T cell receptor beta chain stems from a study of regulatory T cells in long-lasting Graves disease (dated by TCRdb to the early 2020s). Regarding the complete study: Antithyroid drugs had been taken for less than 3 months by newly diagnosed Graves' disease patients. Persistent Graves' disease patients were compared with newly diagnosed Graves' disease patients by peripheral blood TCR sequencing and RNA sequencing. The study took place in China and was registered as a clinical trial. A total of some 35 samples underwent TCR sequencing, from about 13 patients with persistent Graves' disease and roughly 20 patients with newly diagnosed Graves' disease.

Per the publication, the time point label means: newly diagnosed GD, antithyroid drugs for less than 3 months. For both TCR sequencing and RNA sequencing, RNA was extracted from PBMCs in TRIzol. The diagnosis of Graves' disease was made according to American Thyroid Association guidelines. Recruitment of patients was carried out at an endocrinology department in Xi'an, China. Each patient gave approximately 10 milliliters of peripheral blood, collected in an EDTA anticoagulant tube. Ficoll Paque Plus density gradient separation was used to isolate PBMCs, and no further T cell sorting was performed. An Agilent 2100 Bioanalyzer and agarose gel were used to check RNA quality, while a NanoDrop 2000 measured RNA concentration. This clonotype has a count of ten or more. The specificity of this receptor is unknown. No base quality information exists; no much larger clone differs at one position. Points the paper makes about the study in general: Compared with newly diagnosed patients, persistent Graves' disease patients had lower TCR Shannon entropy and fewer highly expanded clones, which suggests clonal expansion. Preferential use of TRBV28, TRBJ1-2 and TRBJ2-5 was observed in persistent disease, whereas TRBV20-1 and TRBJ2-1 were favored in newly diagnosed disease. A larger number of public clonotypes was shared among persistent patients (about 2,700) than among newly diagnosed patients (around 880). Because the primary lesion, thyroid tissue, could not be accessed, the study looked at peripheral blood alone. As a limitation, the authors acknowledged that the small sample size may reduce accuracy. Only the TCR beta chain was sequenced and analyzed.

Library preparation used multiplex PCR. TCRdb names Illumina HiSeq 4000 as the instrument used. CDR3 regions were amplified by Arm-PCR with iRepertoire HTBI primers to construct TCR beta libraries. PCR products were gel purified before sequencing. Per the authors' processing: Across samples, around 62 TRBV and 15 or so TRBJ segments were identified and used for gene usage analysis of CDR3 amino acid clonotypes. Filtered high-quality paired reads were merged into contigs using COPE and FqMerger. BLAST was used to align contigs to the IMGT TRBV, TRBD and TRBJ reference genes, and CDR3 was defined following IMGT. Highly expanded clones were defined as clonotypes with a frequency above 0.1%. Shannon entropy was used to measure repertoire diversity, and the Gini coefficient was used to measure V-J evenness. Public clonotypes were defined as clonotypes shared by more than one individual. Using fastp trimming at Q25 and MiXCR clonotype assembly, TCRdb reanalyzed the public sequencing data and kept in-frame beta chains. Each CDR3 protein appears once, grouped with its most common genes and DNA. The authors' filters were not applied to this entry. Within this sample are some 250,000 distinct CDR3 sequences, with 15% to 20% of them counted one time only. The ten largest clones represent 14% of the sample.

The CDR3 starts with the cysteine, ends with the phenylalanine, and has 15 residues. Left in the record is the CDR3 DNA by itself, 45 bases read in frame from the first base. Sequences MNHNS (CDR1) and SASEGT (CDR2) are obtained from the germline V gene. V and J lose 4 bases and 3 bases, and a span of 16 bases separates them. The same data also went into a second study, on T cells in Graves' hyperthyroidism and ophthalmopathy. As the second study states: Graves' hyperthyroidism was defined as stable when no progression to ophthalmopathy occurred over 18 months of follow-up. The hyperthyroidism patients were between 18 and 65 years old and newly diagnosed, with a disease duration of less than 2 months. Any patient with an uncontrolled infection, another autoimmune disease, pregnancy or lactation was excluded. Diagnoses relied on clinical symptoms, serum thyroxine and TRAb, thyroid ultrasound and orbital computed tomography. The TCR CDR3 was subjected to a first round of RT-PCR using the HTBI primer set and the Qiagen OneStep RT-PCR kit. Most expanded thyroid clonotypes (frequency above 0.001) were also found in blood, which suggests that blood repertoires may mirror thyroid immune responses. Ophthalmopathy was separated from stable hyperthyroidism by a 13 V-J signature model, with around 88% sensitivity and about 84% specificity obtained in cross-validation and 80%/75% obtained in testing. In validation, the model predicted progression to ophthalmopathy a median of roughly 6.2 months before onset, with roughly 68% sensitivity and 72.22% specificity. To identify TCR V-J signatures that set the groups apart, the researchers used a discovery cohort of 100 patients, made up of 40 to 45 with Graves' ophthalmopathy and about 60 with stable Graves' hyperthyroidism. An independent validation cohort of 18 to 20 hyperthyroidism patients and more than 15 patients who later progressed to ophthalmopathy tested prospective prediction of ophthalmopathy. The 100 discovery patients were randomly split 7:3 into training and test sets. Thyroid tissue and blood T-cell repertoires from six or seven Graves' hyperthyroidism patients were also compared in the study. Once sampling was done, hyperthyroidism patients were given methimazole at a starting dose of 30 mg daily, whereas ophthalmopathy patients were given high-dose intravenous methylprednisolone. Libraries were constructed in a second round of multiplex PCR, after which size selection and purification were performed. Sequencing of the libraries was done on an Illumina HiSeq2000 using paired-end 100 bp reads. SOAPnuke was used to process the raw data, with reads discarded if the reads contained adapters or uncalled bases, had a mean Phred below 15, or lacked an exact constant-primer or identifier match. COPE v1.2.5 was used to merge the high-quality paired reads, and each unique nucleotide sequence was defined as a clonotype. Clonotypes were aligned to IMGT TRBV, TRBD and TRBJ reference segments using MiTCR v1.1. The analysis was restricted to V-J combinations with a frequency above 0.0001, which together covered roughly 99% of the repertoires. A TCS score was defined as the ratio of F50 (clonal expansion) to E x V (chaos), with BLOSUM62-based TCRdist applied between CDR3 peptides within each V-J. Welch's t-statistics and random forest reduced just over 500 V-J features to roughly 13, which were used in a naive Bayes classifier (R e1071). No statistical method was used to set the sample size in advance, and investigators knew the group allocation. The paper describes TCR Vbeta CDR3 sequencing of roughly 130 peripheral blood samples, made up of 43 ophthalmopathy patients, approximately 73 hyperthyroidism patients and 17 progressor patients.

This specimen consisted of peripheral blood mononuclear cells (PBMCs), obtained at new diagnosis, from a patient treated with antithyroid drugs. The TCR sequence derives from a woman younger than 45 with Graves disease. Donor details come from another sample of the same person, matched by shared clones. Recombination joined TRBV6-1 with TRBJ2-7; no D gene is confidently identified. CDR3 loop: CASSVALVGFYEQYF. DNA sequence: TGTGCCAGCAGTGTGGCTCTCGTCGGCTTCTACGAGCAGTACTTC.